This T cell receptor (beta chain) was recovered during a study of cytomegalovirus exposure and HLA in healthy donors. Study conclusions and caveats: Prior analysis indicated that the majority of TCR beta V segments exhibited productivity approximately 87% or approximately 30% of the time. In a later analysis, TCR beta V- and J-gene trimming showed a link to a missense DCLRE1C variant. At a 0.05 false discovery rate, a later analysis found 16,951 TCR beta sequences to be associated with HLA alleles.

The PCR made use of 60 Vbeta and 13 Jbeta primers. In the original analysis: Later work found approximately 80 million unique TCR beta chains, with 9.5 million to 14 million shared. TCRdb's table, derived via immunoSEQ multiplex PCR, lists solely in-frame clones and lacks some. That table gives V, J and clone size, and the DNA gave D and trimming. The data contain 200,000 or so clones, more than 70% of them seen just once; the ten biggest clones take up about 0.25%. This CDR3 has 12 amino acids. Germline lookup yields CDR1 LNHDA and CDR2 SQIVND (reference sequence). Trimming pared 5 bases from V and 5 bases from J, leaving 9 bases between. Remarks on this clone: Its target is not known.

The TCR originated in a boy between 5 and 17 years old in good health and CMV-seronegative. The J gene is TRBJ1-1, the V gene TRBV19, with no clear D. Sequenced: PBMCs. CDR3 residues: CASSPRETEAFF. The CDR3 DNA sequence: TGTGCCAGTAGTCCTCGGGAGACTGAAGCTTTCTTT. Filled out from reference TRBV19 and TRBJ1-1, the complete variable domain reads DGGITQSPKYLFRKEGQNVTLSCEQNLNHDAMYWYRQDPGQGLRLIYYSQIVNDFQKGDIAEGYSVSREKKESFPLTVTSAQKNPTAFYLCASSPRETEAFFGQGTRLTVV.